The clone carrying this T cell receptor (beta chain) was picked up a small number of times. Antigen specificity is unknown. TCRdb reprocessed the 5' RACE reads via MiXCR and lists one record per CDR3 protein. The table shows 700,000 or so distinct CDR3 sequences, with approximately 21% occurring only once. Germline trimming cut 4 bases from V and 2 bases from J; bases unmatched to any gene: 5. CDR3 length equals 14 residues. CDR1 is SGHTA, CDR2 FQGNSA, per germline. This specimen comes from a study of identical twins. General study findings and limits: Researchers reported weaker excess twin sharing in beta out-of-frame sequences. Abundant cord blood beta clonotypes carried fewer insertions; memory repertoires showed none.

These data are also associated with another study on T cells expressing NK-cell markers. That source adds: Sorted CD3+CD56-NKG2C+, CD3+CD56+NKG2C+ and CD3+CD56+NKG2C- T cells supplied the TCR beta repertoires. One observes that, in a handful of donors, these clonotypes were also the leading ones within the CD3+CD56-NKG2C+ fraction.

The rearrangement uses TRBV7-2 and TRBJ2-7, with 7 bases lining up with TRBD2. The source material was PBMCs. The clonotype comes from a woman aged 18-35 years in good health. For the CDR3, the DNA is TGTGCCAGCAGCTCGTCTGGGGGGGCCTACGAGCAGTACTTC. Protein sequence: CASSSSGGAYEQYF.